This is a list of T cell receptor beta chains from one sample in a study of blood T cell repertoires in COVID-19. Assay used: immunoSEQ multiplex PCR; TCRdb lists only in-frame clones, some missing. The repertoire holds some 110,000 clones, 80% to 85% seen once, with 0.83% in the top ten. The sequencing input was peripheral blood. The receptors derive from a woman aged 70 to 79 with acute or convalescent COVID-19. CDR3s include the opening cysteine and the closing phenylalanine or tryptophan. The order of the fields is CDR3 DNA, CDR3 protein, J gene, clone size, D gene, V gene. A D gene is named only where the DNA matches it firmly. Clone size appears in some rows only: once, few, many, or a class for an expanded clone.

DNA: TGTGCCAGCAGTTCCGGGACAGGGGGCTTTGAGCAGTTCTTC
CDR3: CASSSGTGGFEQFF
J: TRBJ2-1
size: NA
D: TRBD1
V: TRBV28

DNA: TGTGCCAGTAGTTCCTCCCGGGGGAGTGAGCAGTTCTTC
CDR3: CASSSSRGSEQFF
J: TRBJ2-1
size: NA
D: NA
V: TRBV19

DNA: TGTGCCAGCAGCAGGACTAGCGGAGAGCAGTTCTTC
CDR3: CASSRTSGEQFF
J: TRBJ2-1
size: NA
D: TRBD2
V: TRBV6-2/TRBV6-3

DNA: TGTGCCATCAGTGAGGACGGGACAGGGAAAAACATTCAGTACTTC
CDR3: CAISEDGTGKNIQYF
J: TRBJ2-4
size: NA
D: TRBD1
V: TRBV10-3

DNA: TGTGCCAGCAGCTTAGAATACCGGCGGGGCGGGGCAGATACGCAGTATTTT
CDR3: CASSLEYRRGGADTQYF
J: TRBJ2-3
size: NA
D: NA
V: TRBV7-2

DNA: TGTGCCAGCAGTGAAGCGGCGGACAGCGGGGGGACAGATACGCAGTATTTT
CDR3: CASSEAADSGGTDTQYF
J: TRBJ2-3
size: NA
D: TRBD2
V: TRBV6-1

DNA: TGCGCCAGCAGCTTGAACCGGGGGAACACCGGGGAGCTGTTTTTT
CDR3: CASSLNRGNTGELFF
J: TRBJ2-2
size: NA
D: NA
V: TRBV5-1

DNA: TGTGCCAGCAGTGAACACATTAGCAATCAGCCCCAGCATTTT
CDR3: CASSEHISNQPQHF
J: TRBJ1-5
size: once
D: NA
V: TRBV6-1

DNA: TGTGCCAGCAGGCCCAGGGGAAACAGCAATCAGCCCCAGCATTTT
CDR3: CASRPRGNSNQPQHF
J: TRBJ1-5
size: NA
D: NA
V: TRBV6-6

DNA: TGTGCCAGCAGCGTAGTGAGCGGGGCACTCGTACCCTCTGTCCAAGATACGCAGTATTTT
CDR3: CASSVVSGALVPSVQDTQYF
J: TRBJ2-3
size: NA
D: TRBD2
V: TRBV9

DNA: TGTGCCAGCAGCTTAGGAGAGGAGGTTTTGGAGCAGTACTTC
CDR3: CASSLGEEVLEQYF
J: TRBJ2-7
size: NA
D: NA
V: TRBV11-1

DNA: TGTGCCTGGAGCACTACAGGGAATCAGCCCCAGCATTTT
CDR3: CAWSTTGNQPQHF
J: TRBJ1-5
size: NA
D: NA
V: TRBV30

DNA: TGTGCCAGCAGCCGAGGAGACCGCGAACCCTATGGCTACACCTTC
CDR3: CASSRGDREPYGYTF
J: TRBJ1-2
size: NA
D: NA
V: TRBV4-2

DNA: TGTGCCAGTAGTACGGGACTAGCGGGGCGCAATGAGCAGTTCTTC
CDR3: CASSTGLAGRNEQFF
J: TRBJ2-1
size: once
D: TRBD2
V: TRBV19

DNA: TGTGCCAGCAAGAGGACTAGCGGGAGAGAAGAGACCCAGTACTTC
CDR3: CASKRTSGREETQYF
J: TRBJ2-5
size: NA
D: TRBD2
V: TRBV5-4

DNA: TGCGCCAGCAGCTTGGGGGACAGGGAAACCTACGAGCAGTACTTC
CDR3: CASSLGDRETYEQYF
J: TRBJ2-7
size: NA
D: TRBD1
V: TRBV5-1

DNA: TGTGCCAGCAGCCAAGGGACACAGTTAGTAACCGGGGAGCTGTTTTTT
CDR3: CASSQGTQLVTGELFF
J: TRBJ2-2
size: NA
D: NA
V: TRBV3-1/TRBV3-2

DNA: TGTGCCAGCCAGGGACAGATAAATCAGCCCCAGCATTTT
CDR3: CASQGQINQPQHF
J: TRBJ1-5
size: NA
D: TRBD1
V: TRBV12-3/TRBV12-4

DNA: TGCGCCAGCAGCCCGACAGGGGGTGGCACCGGGGAGCTGTTTTTT
CDR3: CASSPTGGGTGELFF
J: TRBJ2-2
size: once
D: TRBD1
V: TRBV10-1

DNA: TGTGCCAGCAGTGACCCCTCGGGGGTTGGCTACACCTTC
CDR3: CASSDPSGVGYTF
J: TRBJ1-2
size: few
D: NA
V: TRBV28

DNA: TGTGCCAGCAGCTTGTTGGCGGGGGGGCACGGTACGCAGTATTTT
CDR3: CASSLLAGGHGTQYF
J: TRBJ2-3
size: NA
D: TRBD2
V: TRBV11-3

DNA: TGTGCCAGCAGTCCCCTACACAGGGGCACCGGGGAGCTGTTTTTT
CDR3: CASSPLHRGTGELFF
J: TRBJ2-2
size: NA
D: TRBD1
V: TRBV6-5

DNA: TGTGCCAGCAGTCTCCCGAAGGGACAGGGTAACGCGGCTGAAGCTTTCTTT
CDR3: CASSLPKGQGNAAEAFF
J: TRBJ1-1
size: NA
D: TRBD1
V: TRBV6-6

DNA: TGTGCCTGGACAAACGGTGGCCGAGGAAATTCACCCCTCCACTTT
CDR3: CAWTNGGRGNSPLHF
J: TRBJ1-6
size: NA
D: NA
V: TRBV30

DNA: TGTGCCATCAGTGGGAGGGCAGGCGGACCCCAGCATTTT
CDR3: CAISGRAGGPQHF
J: TRBJ1-5
size: NA
D: NA
V: TRBV10-3

DNA: TGTGCCAGCAGCTCCTCGGGGGGGAACACCGGGGAGCTGTTTTTT
CDR3: CASSSSGGNTGELFF
J: TRBJ2-2
size: NA
D: TRBD2
V: TRBV6-5

DNA: TGTGCCAGCAGCCAAACGGGACTAGCGGGGGAGACCCAGTACTTC
CDR3: CASSQTGLAGETQYF
J: TRBJ2-5
size: NA
D: TRBD2
V: TRBV11-2

DNA: TGCGCCAGCAGCCAACAGGGGGCAATCACTGAAGCTTTCTTT
CDR3: CASSQQGAITEAFF
J: TRBJ1-1
size: NA
D: TRBD1
V: TRBV4-1

DNA: TGCGCCAGCAGCTTGGCCGGGATGAACACTGAAGCTTTCTTT
CDR3: CASSLAGMNTEAFF
J: TRBJ1-1
size: NA
D: NA
V: TRBV5-1

DNA: TGCGCCAGCAGCTTGGAAAGGGGGCCGAACACCGGGGAGCTGTTTTTT
CDR3: CASSLERGPNTGELFF
J: TRBJ2-2
size: NA
D: TRBD1
V: TRBV5-1

DNA: TGTGCCAGCAGCCTAGACAGGGACTATAATTCACCCCTCCACTTT
CDR3: CASSLDRDYNSPLHF
J: TRBJ1-6
size: few
D: TRBD1
V: TRBV4-2

DNA: TGCGCCAGCAGCTTGGGGAGGGCCAGCGAGCAGTACTTC
CDR3: CASSLGRASEQYF
J: TRBJ2-7
size: NA
D: NA
V: TRBV5-1

DNA: TGTGCCATCAGTGATCCCCGTTCTAGCGGGAGAGAGGATGAGCAGTTCTTC
CDR3: CAISDPRSSGREDEQFF
J: TRBJ2-1
size: NA
D: TRBD2
V: TRBV10-3

DNA: TGCGCCAGCAGCTTAGCGGGTTGGGATGAGCAGTTCTTC
CDR3: CASSLAGWDEQFF
J: TRBJ2-1
size: once
D: NA
V: TRBV5-1

DNA: TGTGCCAGCAGTGAAGGGGGGGGTAATGAAAAACTGTTTTTT
CDR3: CASSEGGGNEKLFF
J: TRBJ1-4
size: NA
D: NA
V: TRBV6-1

DNA: TGCGCCAGCAGCTCGGCGGGAGGGCCAGCGAAGAGCTCCTACAATGAGCAGTTCTTC
CDR3: CASSSAGGPAKSSYNEQFF
J: TRBJ2-1
size: NA
D: TRBD2
V: TRBV5-1

DNA: TGCAGCGTCGACCGGGACAACTCCTACGAGCAGTACTTC
CDR3: CSVDRDNSYEQYF
J: TRBJ2-7
size: NA
D: NA
V: TRBV29-1

DNA: TGTGCCAGCAGCCCTACTACCCCCGGGGAGCTGTTTTTT
CDR3: CASSPTTPGELFF
J: TRBJ2-2
size: few
D: NA
V: TRBV7-2

DNA: TGCAGCGTTGAACAGGCCGGAGAGACCCAGTACTTC
CDR3: CSVEQAGETQYF
J: TRBJ2-5
size: once
D: NA
V: TRBV29-1

DNA: TGTGCCAGCAGTACTGACAGGGTAAATTCACCCCTCCACTTT
CDR3: CASSTDRVNSPLHF
J: TRBJ1-6
size: NA
D: TRBD1
V: TRBV28

DNA: TGTGCCAGCAGTTATGGTCTAGCGGGAGTCTGGGAGACCCAGTACTTC
CDR3: CASSYGLAGVWETQYF
J: TRBJ2-5
size: NA
D: TRBD2
V: TRBV6-5

DNA: TGTGCCTGGAGTGCGGAGGGGGCGAACACTGAAGCTTTCTTT
CDR3: CAWSAEGANTEAFF
J: TRBJ1-1
size: NA
D: TRBD1
V: TRBV30

DNA: TGTGCCAGCTCTGGAGGGCTACGCGGGCAGCCCCAGCATTTT
CDR3: CASSGGLRGQPQHF
J: TRBJ1-5
size: NA
D: NA
V: TRBV18

DNA: TGTGCCACCAGCAGAGTACGGTCGAACACTGAAGCTTTCTTT
CDR3: CATSRVRSNTEAFF
J: TRBJ1-1
size: few
D: NA
V: TRBV15

DNA: TGCGCCAGCAGCTATAGCTCTGGGGCCAACGTCCTGACTTTC
CDR3: CASSYSSGANVLTF
J: TRBJ2-6
size: NA
D: NA
V: TRBV5-1

DNA: TGTGCCAGCAGCTGGGGACAGGGGAATGAAAAACTGTTTTTT
CDR3: CASSWGQGNEKLFF
J: TRBJ1-4
size: NA
D: TRBD1
V: TRBV7-8

DNA: TGTGCCAGTAGGGACGGGGGGGCCGATCATACGCAGTATTTT
CDR3: CASRDGGADHTQYF
J: TRBJ2-3
size: NA
D: TRBD2
V: TRBV19

DNA: TGTGCCAGCAGTCACGGGGGGCTCGACTATGGCTACACCTTC
CDR3: CASSHGGLDYGYTF
J: TRBJ1-2
size: NA
D: NA
V: TRBV6-2/TRBV6-3

DNA: TGTGCCACCGGGGGACAGGGGAACACCGGGGAGCTGTTTTTT
CDR3: CATGGQGNTGELFF
J: TRBJ2-2
size: NA
D: TRBD1
V: TRBV24-1

DNA: TGTGCCAGCAGCCAAGGCTTACAGGTCCAAGAGACCCAGTACTTC
CDR3: CASSQGLQVQETQYF
J: TRBJ2-5
size: NA
D: NA
V: TRBV3-1/TRBV3-2

DNA: TGTGCCAGCAGCTTAGGACAGCCCCAAGAGACCCAGTACTTC
CDR3: CASSLGQPQETQYF
J: TRBJ2-5
size: NA
D: NA
V: TRBV7-8

DNA: TGTGCCAGCAGTGCGGGACAGGGACGCTACAATCAGCCCCAGCATTTT
CDR3: CASSAGQGRYNQPQHF
J: TRBJ1-5
size: NA
D: TRBD1
V: TRBV27

DNA: TGTGCCAGCAGCTTAATGGCCCGGCGGGGGGTAGGGGAAAAACTGTTTTTT
CDR3: CASSLMARRGVGEKLFF
J: TRBJ1-4
size: NA
D: NA
V: TRBV7-2

DNA: TGCGCCAGCAGTCCCGCCGGGGCTAACTATGGCTACACCTTC
CDR3: CASSPAGANYGYTF
J: TRBJ1-2
size: NA
D: NA
V: TRBV10-1

DNA: TGTGCCAGCAGTGAAGGTAAGGCGCGGACTGAAGCTTTCTTT
CDR3: CASSEGKARTEAFF
J: TRBJ1-1
size: NA
D: NA
V: TRBV6-1

DNA: TGCGCCAGCAGTGAATCGGGGGTAGAGACCCAGTACTTC
CDR3: CASSESGVETQYF
J: TRBJ2-5
size: NA
D: NA
V: TRBV10-1

DNA: TGTGCCAGCAGTGCCCTTTCAGTCTCCTCGATGAACACTGAAGCTTTCTTT
CDR3: CASSALSVSSMNTEAFF
J: TRBJ1-1
size: once
D: NA
V: TRBV25-1

DNA: TGTGCCAGCAGCTTAGCGCTGCTAGCGGGAGAGCCCTACAATGAGCAGTTCTTC
CDR3: CASSLALLAGEPYNEQFF
J: TRBJ2-1
size: once
D: TRBD2
V: TRBV11-1

DNA: TGTGCCAGCAGCCACCGCCACACCGATGGCTACACCTTC
CDR3: CASSHRHTDGYTF
J: TRBJ1-2
size: NA
D: NA
V: TRBV7-9

DNA: TGTGCCAGCAGCCCTAAGGTGGGCGGGGACGAGCAGTACTTC
CDR3: CASSPKVGGDEQYF
J: TRBJ2-7
size: NA
D: NA
V: TRBV7-9